These 29 T cell receptor beta chains were all obtained from the same sample, sequenced in a study of T cells in Graves' hyperthyroidism and ophthalmopathy. The investigators amplified TCR beta CDR3 regions from RNA transcripts. RT-PCR in the first round (using the HTBI primer set) targeted the TCR CDR3. TCRdb processed the multiplex PCR reads anew with MiXCR; each CDR3 protein has one entry. The sample has around 600,000 distinct CDR3 sequences; 12% to 15% are singletons. The material sequenced was blood. The receptors come from a woman under 30 with Graves' ophthalmopathy.

This clonotype showed up just a few times. The chain employs TRBV6-1 and TRBJ2-3; D is perhaps TRBD1 or TRBD2 (5 bases each). The CDR3 loop spans 13 amino acids. Trimming stripped 7 bases from V and 3 bases from J, with 11 bases between. Germline V gene data show CDR1 as MNHNS and CDR2 as SASEGT. The CDR3, as DNA: TGTGCCAGCACAGGGACGGGTACAGATACGCAGTATTTT. Its protein product is CASTGTGTDTQYF.

The sample holds a few counts of this clonotype. J is TRBJ2-7 and V is TRBV7-2; D not certain. Trimming shortened V by 1 base and J by 1 base, and 20 bases separated the two germline ends. This CDR3 spans 18 amino acids. Germline CDR1 is SGHTA and CDR2 is FQGNSA. This CDR3 is CASSLVPGYTLNSYEQYF. Written as DNA, the CDR3 is TGTGCCAGCAGCTTAGTGCCAGGATATACCTTAAATTCCTACGAGCAGTACTTC.

This clonotype appeared a few times. The chain employs TRBV19 and TRBJ2-1, with a weak D call TRBD2 (7 bases). The germline V gene encodes CDR1 LNHDA and CDR2 SQIVND (reference sequence). V was pared by 5 bases and J by 4 bases, with 18 bases between. The CDR3 loop spans 16 amino acids. The CDR3 nucleotides read TGTGCCAGTAGTGCCGTGGCCGGGGGGCTTTACAATGAGCAGTTCTTC. Its translation: CASSAVAGGLYNEQFF.

V gene TRBV19 combines with J gene TRBJ2-7, with 13 bases aligning to TRBD2. Per the germline V gene, CDR1 is LNHDA and CDR2 is SQIVND (reference sequence). The V gene end was trimmed by 4 bases and the J gene end by 6 bases; junction bases not matched to a gene: 3. The CDR3 is 14 amino acids. The CDR3 sequence is CASSRTSGRREQYF. CDR3 in DNA: TGTGCCAGTAGTAGGACTAGCGGGAGACGCGAGCAGTACTTC. Based on the CDR3 plus reference TRBV19 and TRBJ2-7, the full variable domain is DGGITQSPKYLFRKEGQNVTLSCEQNLNHDAMYWYRQDPGQGLRLIYYSQIVNDFQKGDIAEGYSVSREKKESFPLTVTSAQKNPTAFYLCASSRTSGRREQYFGPGTRLTVT.

This clonotype has ten or more counts. The chain links TRBV27 to TRBJ2-7; D may be TRBD1 (6 bases). Trimming took off 5 bases at V and 3 bases at J, with 14 bases between the two ends. CDR3 size: 14 residues. Germline CDR1 is MNHEY and CDR2 is SMNVEV (reference sequence). The CDR3 nucleotides are TGTGCCAGCAGTCAAGCCAGGGGTAGCTACGAGCAGTACTTC. It codes for CASSQARGSYEQYF.

Concerning this clonotype: This likely comes from a read error, as the CDR3 has no conserved phenylalanine or tryptophan at its end. V and J are TRBV13 and TRBJ1-1; 9 nucleotides align to TRBD1. J lost 0 bases, V lost 2 bases, and 4 bases had no gene match. The CDR3 is 16 residues long. CDR1 PRHDT and CDR2 FYEKMQ come from the germline V gene (reference sequence). In DNA, the CDR3 is TGTGCCAGCAGCTTAACAGGGGGCTTCATGAACACTGAAGCTTTCTCT. Translated, it gives CASSLTGGFMNTEAFS.

V is TRBV19 and J is TRBJ2-5; no firm D call. The CDR3 runs 11 residues. CDR1 is LNHDA and CDR2 is SQIVND in the germline V gene (reference sequence). Trimming removed 3 bases at V and 3 bases at J, with 2 bases between. The CDR3 reads CASSIKETQYF. CDR3 bases: TGTGCCAGTAGTATTAAAGAGACCCAGTACTTC.

This clonotype was seen repeatedly, ten times or more. The V call is TRBV4-2, the J call TRBJ2-7, with D maybe TRBD1 (5 bases). The germline V gene has CDR1 LGHNA and CDR2 YNFKEQ. The CDR3 has 15 amino acids. Trimming pared 0 bases from V and 4 bases from J, leaving 13 bases between. CDR3 bases: TGTGCCAGCAGCCAAGATAGGGGCTGGTCGTACGAGCAGTACTTC. Protein product: CASSQDRGWSYEQYF.

This clonotype has a count of ten or more. The rearrangement joins TRBV7-3 to TRBJ1-1; D is undetermined. This CDR3 comprises 13 residues. V shed 5 bases and J shed 8 bases, with 15 bases lying between them. Germline V lookup: CDR1 SGHTA, CDR2 FQGTGA. CDR3 nucleotides: TGTGCCAGCAGCCGCGATGGGAGTGGAGAAGCTTTCTTT. Protein product: CASSRDGSGEAFF.

This clonotype was seen repeatedly, ten times or more. The chain carries TRBV13 and TRBJ2-7, with D perhaps TRBD2 (6 bases). This CDR3 has 16 residues. Trimming shortened V by 5 bases and J by 2 bases, and 19 bases separated the two germline ends. From germline, CDR1 is PRHDT and CDR2 FYEKMQ (reference sequence). The CDR3 loop reads CASSGRTGTYPYEQYF. The CDR3 region has the DNA TGTGCCAGCAGCGGAAGAACCGGGACTTATCCCTACGAGCAGTACTTC. The variable domain in full, with the rest retrieved from reference TRBV13 and TRBJ2-7, is AAGVIQSPRHLIKEKRETATLKCYPIPRHDTVYWYQQGPGQDPQFLISFYEKMQSDKGSIPDRFSAQQFSDYHSELNMSSLELGDSALYFCASSGRTGTYPYEQYFGPGTRLTVT.

V and J are TRBV12-3 or TRBV12-4 and TRBJ1-2, with a weak D call TRBD1 (5 bases). The CDR3 consists of 13 residues. Trimming cost V 3 bases and J 6 bases, with 11 bases left between them. CDR3 residues: CASSFTGLNGYTF. CDR3 DNA sequence: TGTGCCAGCAGTTTCACAGGACTAAATGGCTACACCTTC.

This clonotype was detected ten times or more. V gene TRBV29-1 combines with J gene TRBJ2-1; TRBD2 agrees at 7 bases. CDR3 length: 17 residues. Germline V CDR1 and CDR2: SQVTM, ANQGSEA. J gave up 9 bases and V 3 bases, and 20 bases lay outside the gene matches. The CDR3 DNA is TGCAGCGTTGAGGGGGGGTCGGTGAGGCGGGAGCGAGGTGAGCAGTTCTTC. It translates to CSVEGGSVRRERGEQFF.

The table lists this clonotype with many counts. V is TRBV12-3 or TRBV12-4 and J is TRBJ2-7; 13 bases are shared with TRBD2. The CDR3 has 15 amino acids. V was clipped by 5 bases and J by 5 bases; unmatched bases: 6. The CDR3 is CASSPRTSGRNEQYF. The CDR3 DNA follows: TGTGCCAGCAGTCCACGGACTAGCGGGAGAAACGAGCAGTACTTC.

In its sample, this clonotype was seen many times. J is TRBJ2-5 and V is TRBV7-2, with 7 nucleotides matching TRBD1. The V gene's germline CDR1 is SGHTA and CDR2 FQGNSA. The CDR3 covers 13 residues. V gave up 2 bases and J gave up 5 bases; unmatched junction bases: 2. The CDR3 loop is CASSLNRGETQYF. The DNA for the CDR3 is TGTGCCAGCAGCTTAAACAGGGGTGAGACCCAGTACTTC.

This clonotype appeared a few times. The chain couples TRBV27 to TRBJ1-6, with D tentatively TRBD1 (5 bases). Germline lookup yields CDR1 MNHEY and CDR2 SMNVEV (reference sequence). This CDR3 spans 15 amino acids. Trimming stripped 5 bases from V and 3 bases from J, with 11 bases between. CDR3 sequence: CASSGGHNYNSPLHF. In nucleotides, the CDR3 is TGTGCCAGCAGTGGAGGACACAACTATAATTCACCCCTCCACTTT.

This clonotype was picked up many times. This chain joins TRBV28 and TRBJ2-1; 10 nucleotides line up with TRBD2. Losses at the gene ends were 2 bases for V and 5 bases for J; bases not matched to a gene: 6. Germline loops: CDR1 MDHEN, CDR2 SYDVKM. The CDR3 is 16 residues long. CDR3 in DNA: TGTGCCAGCAGTTTAGGCGGGACTAGCGCGAACAATGAGCAGTTCTTC. Translating it yields CASSLGGTSANNEQFF.

Ten or more counts support this clonotype. The rearrangement uses TRBV6-1 and TRBJ1-5, with D possibly matching TRBD1 (5 bases). Trimming took 5 bases from V and 2 from J, leaving 13 bases between them. From germline, CDR1 is MNHNS and CDR2 SASEGT. This CDR3 has 15 residues. CDR3 residues: CASSRTGPGNQPQHF. As DNA, the CDR3 is TGTGCCAGCAGTCGAACAGGTCCGGGCAATCAGCCCCAGCATTTT.

J is TRBJ2-1 and V is TRBV7-6, with TRBD1 matching over 9 bases. This CDR3 region has 16 residues. Germline CDR1 and CDR2: SGHVS and FNYEAQ. The trim removed 6 bases at V and 1 base at J, leaving 7 bases unmatched. The chain's CDR3 is CASSSGTGLSYNEQFF. DNA for the CDR3: TGTGCCAGCAGTTCAGGGACAGGGTTATCCTACAATGAGCAGTTCTTC.

This clonotype came up many times. CDR3 sequence: CATSDSTTGAYSYEQYF. CDR3 nucleotide sequence: TGTGCCACCAGTGATTCTACGACAGGAGCGTACTCCTACGAGCAGTACTTC. The chain is built from TRBV24-1 and TRBJ2-7, with D maybe TRBD1 (6 bases). Trimming pared 2 bases from V and 0 bases from J, leaving 16 bases between. CDR1 is KGHDR, CDR2 SFDVKD, per germline. The CDR3 sequence is 17 residues long.

This clonotype has more than one count but fewer than ten. The chain has TRBV7-6 and TRBJ2-2, with 8 positions matching TRBD2. Germline values: CDR1 SGHVS, CDR2 FNYEAQ. V lost 5 bases and J lost 7; bases outside the gene matches: 9. This CDR3 is built from 15 residues. The CDR3 DNA is TGTGCCAGCAGCGAAACTAGCGGAGACGGCGGGGAGCTGTTTTTT. Amino acid sequence: CASSETSGDGGELFF.

This clonotype was counted between two and nine times. The genes are TRBV3-1 and TRBJ2-3, with 9 positions matching TRBD2. Germline loops: CDR1 LGHDT, CDR2 YNNKEL (reference sequence). The J segment lost 5 bases and the V segment lost 1 base, leaving 7 bases of the junction unmatched. This CDR3 region has 16 residues. Here the CDR3 DNA reads TGTGCCAGCAGCCAAGGGATGCGGGAGGGCCTAGATACGCAGTATTTT. Protein: CASSQGMREGLDTQYF.

This clonotype occurred many times. The rearrangement joins TRBV7-2 to TRBJ1-2; D ambiguous. V was shortened by 5 bases and J by 8 bases, with 15 bases between the two germline ends. The CDR3 contains 13 residues. CDR1 and CDR2 (germline): SGHTA, FQGNSA. For the CDR3, the DNA is TGTGCCAGCAGCCAATACACGGCTCGGGGCTACACCTTC. This sequence encodes CASSQYTARGYTF. The full variable domain, completed using reference TRBV7-2 and TRBJ1-2, is GAGVSQSPSNKVTEKGKDVELRCDPISGHTALYWYRQSLGQGLEFLIYFQGNSAPDKSGLPSDRFSAERTGGSVSTLTIQRTQQEDSAVYLCASSQYTARGYTFGSGTRLTVV.

This clonotype was seen a few times. The chain employs TRBV10-3 and TRBJ1-6, with a weak D call TRBD1 (6 bases). CDR1 and CDR2 from the germline V gene are ENHRY and SYGVKD. The V end was cut by 2 bases, the J end by 7 bases, with 9 bases between. CDR3 size: 14 residues. CDR3 DNA sequence: TGTGCCATCAGTGAGGCTCAGGGGAATTCACCCCTCCACTTT. This gives the protein CAISEAQGNSPLHF.

This clonotype was seen many times. The gene calls are TRBV2 and TRBJ2-3; no reliable D call. Per germline, CDR1 SNHLY and CDR2 FYNNEI. This CDR3 contains 11 residues. V lost 6 bases, J lost 6 bases, and 7 bases lay in between. CDR3 in amino acids: CASSPEDTQYF. Written as DNA, the CDR3 is TGTGCCAGCAGCCCCGAGGATACGCAGTATTTT. The full variable domain, with the rest looked up from reference TRBV2 and TRBJ2-3, is EPEVTQTPSHQVTQMGQEVILRCVPISNHLYFYWYRQILGQKVEFLVSFYNNEISEKSEIFDDQFSVERPDGSNFTLKIRSTKLEDSAMYFCASSPEDTQYFGPGTRLTVL.

The CDR3 sequence is CASSSPGQGGGYGYTF. CDR3 bases: TGTGCCAGCAGTTCCCCTGGACAGGGAGGGGGCTATGGCTACACCTTC. The chain links TRBV28 to TRBJ1-2; 8 bases are a match to TRBD1. V was clipped by 4 bases and J by 4 bases; unmatched bases: 11. From germline, CDR1 is MDHEN and CDR2 SYDVKM. The CDR3 is 16 amino acids.

This clonotype has ten or more counts. DNA for the CDR3: TGCAGTGCCCGACGGTCGATGAACACTGAAGCTTTCTTT. This gives the protein CSARRSMNTEAFF. The chain links TRBV20-1 to TRBJ1-1; the D is unclear. V was trimmed by 6 bases and J by 0 bases, leaving 11 bases between them. This CDR3 contains 13 residues. Germline CDR1 DFQATT, CDR2 SNEGSKA (reference sequence).

The sample holds many counts of this clonotype. The genes are TRBV11-1 and TRBJ2-1; D perhaps matches TRBD1 (7 bases). Germline-derived CDR1 and CDR2 are SGHAT and FQDESV (reference sequence). This CDR3 spans 12 amino acids. V was shortened by 5 bases and J by 8 bases, with 10 bases between the two germline ends. The chain's CDR3 is CASSPGGHEQFF. CDR3 nucleotides: TGTGCCAGCAGCCCAGGGGGGCATGAGCAGTTCTTC. Full variable domain (remainder filled in from reference TRBV11-1 and TRBJ2-1): EAEVAQSPRYKITEKSQAVAFWCDPISGHATLYWYRQILGQGPELLVQFQDESVVDDSQLPKDRFSAERLKGVDSTLKIQPAELGDSAMYLCASSPGGHEQFFGPGTRLTVL.

The chain uses TRBV27 and TRBJ2-1, with D uncertain. Trimming removed 3 bases from V and 5 bases from J, with 11 bases in between. The length of the CDR3 is 14 residues. Germline lookup yields CDR1 MNHEY and CDR2 SMNVEV (reference sequence). The CDR3 DNA sequence: TGTGCCAGCAGTTTTGGATCTGCGCACAATGAGCAGTTCTTC. Its translation: CASSFGSAHNEQFF.

The sample holds many counts of this clonotype. The chain recombines TRBV7-6 with TRBJ2-1, with D possibly TRBD2 on 6 matching bases. CDR3 length equals 15 residues. Trimming removed 2 bases at V and 3 bases at J, with 11 bases between. Germline-derived CDR1 and CDR2 are SGHVS and FNYEAQ. CDR3 sequence reads: CASSLREKDYNEQFF. CDR3 coding DNA: TGTGCCAGCAGCTTACGGGAGAAAGACTACAATGAGCAGTTCTTC.